This T cell receptor beta chain was retrieved from a study of T cells in Graves' hyperthyroidism and ophthalmopathy. The study, taken as a whole, reports: Most clonotypes expanded in thyroid above 0.001 were likewise present in blood. Median prediction lead before ophthalmopathy onset was six to eight months with the model.

RNA transcripts provided the source from which TCR beta CDR3 regions were amplified. HTBI primers were employed in a first-round RT-PCR of the TCR CDR3. MiXCR, run by TCRdb on the multiplex PCR reads, gives a single entry per CDR3 protein. The repertoire has about 600,000 distinct CDR3 sequences, roughly a sixth of them found once; the top ten carry roughly 3.5%. PBMCs were sourced from less than 13 ml fresh peripheral blood. CDR1 SGHRS and CDR2 YFSETQ come from the germline V gene. The CDR3 length is 14 residues. V lost 3 bases to trimming and J lost 13 bases; unmatched junction nucleotides: 12. This clonotype occurred a few times. Its antigen remains unidentified.

Sequencing was carried out using blood. The TCR sequence derives from a middle-aged woman with Graves' ophthalmopathy. V gene TRBV5-1 combines with J gene TRBJ2-2; 7 bases agree with TRBD1. The DNA for the CDR3 is TGCGCCAGCAGCTCGGGGACAGCCGGGGATTGGCTGTTTTTT. It yields the protein CASSSGTAGDWLFF.